Listed below are T cell receptor beta chains from one sample, sequenced in a study of CD8 T cells in ankylosing spondylitis. From the 5' RACE reads, TCRdb called clonotypes with MiXCR, one entry per CDR3 protein. The sample consists of around 250,000 distinct CDR3 sequences, approximately 11% of them appearing once. The sample comprised blood, either unsorted or a sorted T cell fraction (not recorded which). Receptors were obtained from a male donor with ankylosing spondylitis or in good health (not recorded which). Each CDR3 is given with its conserved first and last residue. D genes are given only for firm matches. Clone size is stated in some rows and not others, as once, few, many or a class when expanded.

len: 15
j_gene: TRBJ2-2
abundance: -
v_gene: TRBV6-1
d_gene: TRBD2
CDR3aa: CASKASGANTGELFF
CDR3nt: TGTGCCAGCAAGGCTAGCGGGGCGAACACCGGGGAGCTGTTTTTT

len: 15
j_gene: TRBJ2-3
abundance: -
v_gene: TRBV28
d_gene: TRBD2
CDR3aa: CASSLAGGPVDTQYF
CDR3nt: TGTGCCAGCAGTTTAGCGGGAGGGCCCGTAGATACGCAGTATTTT

len: 15
j_gene: TRBJ2-7
abundance: many
v_gene: TRBV12-3/TRBV12-4
d_gene: TRBD2
CDR3aa: CASSFQLAGGSEQYF
CDR3nt: TGTGCCAGCAGTTTCCAACTAGCGGGAGGAAGCGAGCAGTACTTC

len: 16
j_gene: TRBJ1-5
abundance: many
v_gene: TRBV6-6
d_gene: -
CDR3aa: CASSYSQGNSNQPQHF
CDR3nt: TGTGCCAGCAGTTACTCACAGGGAAATAGCAATCAGCCCCAGCATTTT

len: 14
j_gene: TRBJ2-7
abundance: many
v_gene: TRBV10-3
d_gene: TRBD2
CDR3aa: CAISATSGGYEQYF
CDR3nt: TGTGCCATCAGCGCGACTAGCGGGGGCTACGAGCAGTACTTC

len: 15
j_gene: TRBJ1-1
abundance: many
v_gene: TRBV25-1
d_gene: -
CDR3aa: CASSATPRGSTEAFF
CDR3nt: TGTGCCAGCAGTGCCACCCCCCGGGGTAGCACTGAAGCTTTCTTT

len: 18
j_gene: TRBJ2-2
abundance: many
v_gene: TRBV5-1
d_gene: TRBD2
CDR3aa: CASSLAPGLAGVSGELFF
CDR3nt: TGCGCCAGCAGCTTGGCTCCGGGACTAGCGGGAGTTTCCGGGGAGCTGTTTTTT

len: 14
j_gene: TRBJ1-2
abundance: many
v_gene: TRBV5-1
d_gene: -
CDR3aa: CASSPRTGNYGYTF
CDR3nt: TGCGCCAGCAGCCCCCGGACGGGCAACTATGGCTACACCTTC

len: 13
j_gene: TRBJ1-5
abundance: many
v_gene: TRBV12-3/TRBV12-4
d_gene: -
CDR3aa: CASSSNSNQPQHF
CDR3nt: TGTGCCAGCAGTTCGAATAGCAATCAGCCCCAGCATTTT

len: 18
j_gene: TRBJ2-2
abundance: few
v_gene: TRBV11-1
d_gene: TRBD1
CDR3aa: CASSLRTGEIANTGELFF
CDR3nt: TGTGCCAGCAGCCTCCGGACAGGGGAAATCGCGAACACCGGGGAGCTGTTTTTT

len: 13
j_gene: TRBJ1-6
abundance: many
v_gene: TRBV12-3/TRBV12-4
d_gene: TRBD1
CDR3aa: CASRGQAGSPLHF
CDR3nt: TGTGCCAGCAGGGGACAGGCGGGTTCACCCCTCCACTTT

len: 13
j_gene: TRBJ1-1
abundance: many
v_gene: TRBV29-1
d_gene: TRBD1
CDR3aa: CSVEVVGQGRAFF
CDR3nt: TGCAGCGTTGAAGTTGTGGGACAGGGAAGAGCTTTCTTT

len: 16
j_gene: TRBJ2-1
abundance: many
v_gene: TRBV6-2/TRBV6-3
d_gene: TRBD2
CDR3aa: CASSLSERDSSKEQFF
CDR3nt: TGTGCCAGCAGTTTATCCGAGCGGGATTCCTCTAAGGAGCAGTTCTTC

len: 14
j_gene: TRBJ2-1
abundance: few
v_gene: TRBV7-9
d_gene: -
CDR3aa: CASSSMLRGNEQFF
CDR3nt: TGTGCCAGCAGCTCAATGCTCCGAGGCAATGAGCAGTTCTTC

len: 14
j_gene: TRBJ1-1
abundance: many
v_gene: TRBV5-1
d_gene: -
CDR3aa: CASSFAGPNTEAFF
CDR3nt: TGCGCCAGCAGCTTTGCAGGCCCGAACACTGAAGCTTTCTTT

len: 15
j_gene: TRBJ2-1
abundance: many
v_gene: TRBV5-8
d_gene: TRBD1
CDR3aa: CASSLAQGDFNEQFF
CDR3nt: TGTGCCAGCAGCTTGGCACAGGGGGATTTCAATGAGCAGTTCTTC

len: 13
j_gene: TRBJ2-3
abundance: -
v_gene: TRBV29-1
d_gene: -
CDR3aa: CSVVPGAADTQYF
CDR3nt: TGCAGCGTTGTACCGGGAGCCGCAGATACGCAGTATTTT

len: 17
j_gene: TRBJ2-1
abundance: many
v_gene: TRBV20-1
d_gene: TRBD2
CDR3aa: CSARDRAGTSGNNEQFF
CDR3nt: TGCAGTGCTAGAGATCGGGCTGGGACTAGCGGAAACAATGAGCAGTTCTTC

len: 14
j_gene: TRBJ1-1
abundance: many
v_gene: TRBV7-8
d_gene: -
CDR3aa: CASSLGDKNTEAFF
CDR3nt: TGTGCCAGCAGCTTAGGGGACAAGAACACTGAAGCTTTCTTT

len: 13
j_gene: TRBJ2-1
abundance: many
v_gene: TRBV29-1
d_gene: -
CDR3aa: CSVEKDRYNEQFF
CDR3nt: TGCAGCGTTGAGAAGGACAGATACAATGAGCAGTTCTTC

len: 13
j_gene: TRBJ2-7
abundance: -
v_gene: TRBV15
d_gene: -
CDR3aa: CATSRASRYEQYF
CDR3nt: TGTGCCACCAGCAGAGCATCACGCTACGAGCAGTACTTC

len: 16
j_gene: TRBJ2-3
abundance: many
v_gene: TRBV5-5
d_gene: TRBD1
CDR3aa: CASSLDQGVITDTQYF
CDR3nt: TGTGCCAGCAGCTTGGATCAGGGGGTGATCACAGATACGCAGTATTTT

len: 15
j_gene: TRBJ1-1
abundance: many
v_gene: TRBV12-3/TRBV12-4
d_gene: -
CDR3aa: CASSFQGMMDTEAFF
CDR3nt: TGTGCCAGCAGTTTCCAGGGGATGATGGACACTGAAGCTTTCTTT

len: 15
j_gene: TRBJ1-4
abundance: many
v_gene: TRBV5-5
d_gene: -
CDR3aa: CASSVSDLRNEKLFF
CDR3nt: TGTGCCAGCAGCGTTTCGGACTTACGGAATGAAAAACTGTTTTTT

len: 19
j_gene: TRBJ2-7
abundance: few
v_gene: TRBV20-1
d_gene: -
CDR3aa: CSARPYRASGMYHTYEQYF
CDR3nt: TGCAGTGCTAGACCGTACCGGGCTAGTGGGATGTACCATACCTACGAGCAGTACTTC

len: 17
j_gene: TRBJ1-5
abundance: few
v_gene: TRBV7-9
d_gene: -
CDR3aa: CASSVAEAGVVYQPQHF
CDR3nt: TGTGCCAGCAGCGTAGCGGAGGCCGGGGTAGTGTATCAGCCCCAGCATTTT

len: 13
j_gene: TRBJ2-5
abundance: many
v_gene: TRBV10-3
d_gene: -
CDR3aa: CAISEGLQETQYF
CDR3nt: TGTGCCATCAGTGAAGGATTACAAGAGACCCAGTACTTC

len: 13
j_gene: TRBJ2-1
abundance: -
v_gene: TRBV6-1
d_gene: -
CDR3aa: CASSGRDYNEQFF
CDR3nt: TGTGCCAGCAGTGGACGTGATTACAATGAGCAGTTCTTC

len: 12
j_gene: TRBJ2-7
abundance: -
v_gene: TRBV20-1
d_gene: -
CDR3aa: CSARTDLDEQYF
CDR3nt: TGCAGTGCCAGAACAGATCTCGACGAGCAGTACTTC

len: 19
j_gene: TRBJ2-3
abundance: -
v_gene: TRBV11-1
d_gene: TRBD2
CDR3aa: CASSLLLAGGPLSTDTQYF
CDR3nt: TGTGCCAGCAGCTTGCTACTAGCGGGGGGTCCACTTAGCACAGATACGCAGTATTTT

len: 17
j_gene: TRBJ1-4
abundance: few
v_gene: TRBV5-1
d_gene: -
CDR3aa: CASSPGWGVSTNEKLFF
CDR3nt: TGCGCCAGCAGCCCCGGATGGGGGGTATCGACTAATGAAAAACTGTTTTTT

len: 13
j_gene: TRBJ2-7
abundance: many
v_gene: TRBV28
d_gene: -
CDR3aa: CASIGLTGYEQYF
CDR3nt: TGTGCCAGCATCGGCCTAACGGGCTACGAGCAGTACTTC

len: 17
j_gene: TRBJ1-6
abundance: few
v_gene: TRBV20-1
d_gene: TRBD1
CDR3aa: CSAREPTWTGINSPLHF
CDR3nt: TGCAGTGCTAGAGAGCCCACCTGGACAGGGATTAATTCACCCCTCCACTTT

len: 15
j_gene: TRBJ2-5
abundance: many
v_gene: TRBV6-5
d_gene: -
CDR3aa: CASSSIQSRQETQYF
CDR3nt: TGTGCCAGCAGTTCCATCCAGTCTCGTCAAGAGACCCAGTACTTC

len: 12
j_gene: TRBJ2-1
abundance: few
v_gene: TRBV30
d_gene: -
CDR3aa: CAWSPPGRQQFF
CDR3nt: TGTGCCTGGAGCCCCCCCGGGCGTCAGCAGTTCTTC

len: 12
j_gene: TRBJ2-1
abundance: many
v_gene: TRBV25-1
d_gene: -
CDR3aa: CASSLSNREQFF
CDR3nt: TGTGCCAGCAGCCTATCAAACAGGGAGCAGTTCTTC

len: 12
j_gene: TRBJ2-3
abundance: many
v_gene: TRBV29-1
d_gene: -
CDR3aa: CSVNGNTDTQYF
CDR3nt: TGCAGCGTCAACGGGAACACAGATACGCAGTATTTT

len: 14
j_gene: TRBJ2-7
abundance: many
v_gene: TRBV13
d_gene: TRBD2
CDR3aa: CASSFGAGEQEQYF
CDR3nt: TGTGCCAGCAGCTTCGGCGCGGGGGAGCAGGAGCAGTACTTC

len: 15
j_gene: TRBJ1-1
abundance: many
v_gene: TRBV27
d_gene: -
CDR3aa: CASSLDRLMNTEAFF
CDR3nt: TGTGCCAGCAGTTTAGACAGACTCATGAACACTGAAGCTTTCTTT

len: 15
j_gene: TRBJ2-7
abundance: many
v_gene: TRBV5-1
d_gene: -
CDR3aa: CASSGWDTGKDEQYF
CDR3nt: TGCGCCAGCAGCGGCTGGGACACCGGAAAGGACGAGCAGTACTTC

len: 15
j_gene: TRBJ2-1
abundance: many
v_gene: TRBV14
d_gene: -
CDR3aa: CASSPGSSPYNEQFF
CDR3nt: TGTGCCAGCAGCCCCGGGTCAAGCCCCTACAATGAGCAGTTCTTC

len: 13
j_gene: TRBJ1-1
abundance: many
v_gene: TRBV5-1
d_gene: -
CDR3aa: CASSLVMNTEAFF
CDR3nt: TGCGCCAGCAGCTTAGTCATGAACACTGAAGCTTTCTTT

len: 15
j_gene: TRBJ2-3
abundance: few
v_gene: TRBV5-1
d_gene: -
CDR3aa: CASSLLTGRADTQYF
CDR3nt: TGTGCCAGCAGCTTGTTAACGGGTAGGGCAGATACGCAGTATTTT

len: 13
j_gene: TRBJ1-2
abundance: -
v_gene: TRBV10-3
d_gene: -
CDR3aa: CAISDVTEGDYTF
CDR3nt: TGTGCCATCAGTGACGTAACAGAGGGGGACTACACCTTC

len: 14
j_gene: TRBJ1-6
abundance: few
v_gene: TRBV27
d_gene: -
CDR3aa: CASSFWGANSPLHF
CDR3nt: TGTGCCAGCAGTTTCTGGGGTGCTAATTCACCCCTCCACTTT

len: 14
j_gene: TRBJ2-5
abundance: -
v_gene: TRBV27
d_gene: -
CDR3aa: CASSLSWGTETQYF
CDR3nt: TGTGCCAGCAGTTTATCGTGGGGGACGGAGACCCAGTACTTC

len: 17
j_gene: TRBJ2-5
abundance: -
v_gene: TRBV7-2
d_gene: -
CDR3aa: CASSLGGLSGGRETQYF
CDR3nt: TGTGCCAGCAGCTTAGGCGGTCTCTCGGGGGGCCGCGAGACCCAGTACTTC

len: 14
j_gene: TRBJ1-5
abundance: -
v_gene: TRBV2
d_gene: -
CDR3aa: CASSVSRSNQPQHF
CDR3nt: TGTGCCAGCAGTGTATCGAGAAGCAATCAGCCCCAGCATTTT

len: 13
j_gene: TRBJ1-1
abundance: many
v_gene: TRBV20-1
d_gene: TRBD1
CDR3aa: CSPRQGSNTEAFF
CDR3nt: TGCAGCCCTCGACAGGGTAGCAACACTGAAGCTTTCTTT

len: 13
j_gene: TRBJ2-7
abundance: -
v_gene: TRBV12-3/TRBV12-4
d_gene: -
CDR3aa: CASTPAGPYEQYF
CDR3nt: TGTGCCAGCACCCCGGCAGGGCCCTACGAGCAGTACTTC

len: 15
j_gene: TRBJ1-3
abundance: many
v_gene: TRBV5-1
d_gene: -
CDR3aa: CASSSGRLSGNTIYF
CDR3nt: TGCGCCAGCAGTTCCGGACGGCTCTCTGGAAACACCATATATTTT

len: 15
j_gene: TRBJ2-3
abundance: many
v_gene: TRBV5-1
d_gene: -
CDR3aa: CASSLRDSRTDTQYF
CDR3nt: TGCGCCAGCAGCCTCCGGGACTCCCGCACAGATACGCAGTATTTT

len: 13
j_gene: TRBJ2-7
abundance: few
v_gene: TRBV20-1
d_gene: -
CDR3aa: CSAPANPSYEQYF
CDR3nt: TGCAGTGCTCCGGCGAACCCTTCCTACGAGCAGTACTTC

len: 14
j_gene: TRBJ2-7
abundance: many
v_gene: TRBV5-1
d_gene: TRBD1
CDR3aa: CASSPTGGPYEQYF
CDR3nt: TGCGCCAGCAGCCCCACAGGGGGTCCCTACGAGCAGTACTTC

len: 14
j_gene: TRBJ2-3
abundance: -
v_gene: TRBV7-9
d_gene: -
CDR3aa: CASSSDLYTDTQYF
CDR3nt: TGTGCCAGCAGCTCGGACCTTTACACAGATACGCAGTATTTT

len: 13
j_gene: TRBJ1-1
abundance: many
v_gene: TRBV5-1
d_gene: -
CDR3aa: CASSLIGDTEAFF
CDR3nt: TGCGCCAGCAGCTTGATCGGAGACACTGAAGCTTTCTTT

len: 15
j_gene: TRBJ2-2
abundance: few
v_gene: TRBV27
d_gene: -
CDR3aa: CASSLSRGGTGELFF
CDR3nt: TGTGCCAGCAGTCTAAGCAGGGGTGGCACCGGGGAGCTGTTTTTT

len: 15
j_gene: TRBJ1-3
abundance: many
v_gene: TRBV9
d_gene: -
CDR3aa: CASSVGSGVLNTIYF
CDR3nt: TGTGCCAGCAGCGTAGGAAGCGGGGTACTCAACACCATATATTTT

len: 18
j_gene: TRBJ2-2
abundance: -
v_gene: TRBV5-1
d_gene: TRBD1
CDR3aa: CASSTRTGALELARELFF
CDR3nt: TGCGCCAGCAGCACCCGGACAGGGGCTTTAGAGCTAGCTCGGGAGCTGTTTTTT

len: 12
j_gene: TRBJ2-4
abundance: many
v_gene: TRBV28
d_gene: -
CDR3aa: CASSLYGWAEYF
CDR3nt: TGTGCCAGCAGTTTATACGGCTGGGCGGAGTACTTC